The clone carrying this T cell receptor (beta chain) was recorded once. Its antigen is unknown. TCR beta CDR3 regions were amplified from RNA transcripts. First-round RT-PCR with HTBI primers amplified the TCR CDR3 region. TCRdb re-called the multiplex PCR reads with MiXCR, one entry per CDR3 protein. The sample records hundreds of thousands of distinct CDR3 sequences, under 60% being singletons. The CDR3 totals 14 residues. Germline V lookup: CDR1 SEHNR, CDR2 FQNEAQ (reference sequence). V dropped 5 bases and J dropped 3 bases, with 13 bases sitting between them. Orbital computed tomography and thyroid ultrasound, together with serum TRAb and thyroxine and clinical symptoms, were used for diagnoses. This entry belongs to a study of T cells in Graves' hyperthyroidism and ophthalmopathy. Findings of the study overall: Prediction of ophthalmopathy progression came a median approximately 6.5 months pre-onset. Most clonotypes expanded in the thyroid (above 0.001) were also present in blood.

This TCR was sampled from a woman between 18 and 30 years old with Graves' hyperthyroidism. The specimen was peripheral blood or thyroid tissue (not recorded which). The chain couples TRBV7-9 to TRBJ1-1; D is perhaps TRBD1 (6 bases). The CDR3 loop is CASSHGQKHTEAFF. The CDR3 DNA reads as TGTGCCAGCAGCCATGGACAGAAGCACACTGAAGCTTTCTTT.